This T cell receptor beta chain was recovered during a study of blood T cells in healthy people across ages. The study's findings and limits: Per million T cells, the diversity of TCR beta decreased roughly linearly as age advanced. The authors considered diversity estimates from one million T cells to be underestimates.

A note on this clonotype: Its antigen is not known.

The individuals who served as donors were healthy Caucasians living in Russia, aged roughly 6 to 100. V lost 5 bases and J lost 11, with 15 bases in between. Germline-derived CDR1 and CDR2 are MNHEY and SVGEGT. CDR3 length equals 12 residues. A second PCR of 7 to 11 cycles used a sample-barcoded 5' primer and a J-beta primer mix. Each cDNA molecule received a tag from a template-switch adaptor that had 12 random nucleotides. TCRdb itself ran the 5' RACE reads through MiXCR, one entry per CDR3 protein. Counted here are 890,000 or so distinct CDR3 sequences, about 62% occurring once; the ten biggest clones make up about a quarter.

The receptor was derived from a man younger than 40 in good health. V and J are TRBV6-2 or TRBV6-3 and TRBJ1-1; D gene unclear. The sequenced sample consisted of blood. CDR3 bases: TGTGCCAGCAGTAACGACGGAAGGGTGGCTTTCTTT. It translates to CASSNDGRVAFF.